This T cell receptor beta chain was obtained from a study of blood T cell repertoires in COVID-19. As handled by the study authors: Quantification of nucleated cells was approximated via reference gene primer amplification. The data were produced by immunoSEQ multiplex PCR, yet TCRdb's version contains in-frame clones alone and is incomplete. V and J calls and clone size are as listed in that table; D and trimming were resolved from the DNA. Seen here are a few hundred thousand clones, about 88% observed once, and the top ten hold about 18%. Sequencing was carried out using peripheral blood. The clonotype was recovered from a man aged 50-59 years with COVID-19, enrolled during active disease.

CDR3 sequence reads: CASSLREPYNEQFF. The CDR3 DNA is TGCGCCAGCAGTCTTCGGGAGCCCTACAATGAGCAGTTCTTC. The rearrangement joins TRBV4-1 to TRBJ2-1, with D tentatively TRBD2 (6 bases). The CDR3 is made up of 14 amino acids. Trimming left V 6 bases short and J 2 bases short, with 11 bases between. Germline CDR1 and CDR2: MGHRA and YSYEKL.